The 32 T cell receptor beta chains reported below all come from one sample, sequenced in a study of chemoradiotherapy in HPV16-positive cancers (dated by TCRdb to between 2020 and 2023). The protocol used for the library was the immunoSEQ multiplex PCR assay. TCRdb mirrors the immuneACCESS table, restricted to in-frame sequences. Some clones are absent from its copies; in checked studies, under half trace to an unresolved V gene, and the reason for the others is unknown. A total of 2,000 or so clones appear in this sample, nearly 85% of them only once. Under 7.5% of the sample rests with the top ten. Sample: tumor tissue, taken from a patient who underwent chemoradiotherapy. These receptors were obtained from a human donor with HPV-associated anogenital cancer.

V usage is TRBV10-3 and J usage is TRBJ2-1; TRBD1 is a possible D gene (5 bases). This CDR3 comprises 15 residues. Germline CDR1 is ENHRY and CDR2 is SYGVKD. Trimming took off 0 bases at V and 4 bases at J, with 10 bases between the two ends. In DNA form, the CDR3 reads TGTGCCATCAGTGAGTCTGGGGCGTCTTACAATGAGCAGTTCTTC. It yields the protein CAISESGASYNEQFF.

The chain combines TRBV12-5 with TRBJ2-3; TRBD2 matches at 7 bases. V lost 3 bases, J lost 3 bases, and 3 bases stayed unmatched. The CDR3 sequence is 14 residues long. CDR1 and CDR2 (germline): LGHNT, FRNRAP. The CDR3 loop is CASGLIGGTDTQYF. CDR3 bases: TGTGCTAGTGGTTTAATCGGGGGGACAGATACGCAGTATTTT.

The CDR3 loop is CASSLGGSGKGYTF. The DNA for the CDR3 is TGCGCCAGCAGCTTGGGGGGGAGCGGCAAGGGCTACACCTTC. This chain links TRBV5-1 with TRBJ1-2; D is perhaps TRBD1 (5 bases). The V end was cut by 0 bases, the J end by 8 bases, with 14 bases between. The CDR3 covers 14 residues. Germline assignment: CDR1 SGHRS and CDR2 YFSETQ. Full variable domain (rest looked up from reference TRBV5-1 and TRBJ1-2): KAGVTQTPRYLIKTRGQQVTLSCSPISGHRSVSWYQQTPGQGLQFLFEYFSETQRNKGNFPGRFSGRQFSNSRSEMNVSTLELGDSALYLCASSLGGSGKGYTFGSGTRLTVV.

V usage is TRBV20-1 and J usage is TRBJ1-5; the D gene is possibly TRBD1 (6 bases). Germline CDR1 and CDR2: DFQATT and SNEGSKA (reference sequence). The CDR3 runs 10 residues. The V gene lost 4 bases and the J gene lost 14 bases, with 12 bases spanning the gap. CDR3 residues: CSAKDRSEHF. In DNA, the CDR3 is TGCAGTGCTAAGGACAGAAGCGAGCATTTT.

The genes are TRBV10-3 and TRBJ1-5; tentatively, D is TRBD1 (5 bases). This CDR3 comprises 15 residues. Trimming left V 2 bases short and J 5 bases short, with 13 bases between. From germline, CDR1 is ENHRY and CDR2 SYGVKD. The CDR3, as DNA: TGTGCCATCAGTGAGGGGGGGGGTTTGTATCAGCCCCAGCATTTT. Protein product: CAISEGGGLYQPQHF.

The chain links TRBV5-6 to TRBJ1-5, with a weak D call TRBD1 (5 bases). CDR3 length: 14 residues. V was clipped by 4 bases and J by 5 bases, with 13 bases between them. In germline, CDR1 is SGHDT, CDR2 YYEEEE. DNA of the CDR3: TGTGCCAGCAGCCCCGGGACCTCGGATCAGCCCCAGCATTTT. Translation gives CASSPGTSDQPQHF.

The genes are TRBV7-2 and TRBJ2-2; D not certain. Germline-derived CDR1 and CDR2 are SGHTA and FQGNSA. V was shortened by 5 bases and J by 2 bases, with 3 bases between the two germline ends. The CDR3 is 12 amino acids. The CDR3 here is CASSRNTGELFF. DNA for the CDR3: TGTGCCAGCAGCCGAAACACCGGGGAGCTGTTTTTT.

The chain couples TRBV12-5 to TRBJ2-3, with TRBD1 identical over 8 bases. CDR1 is LGHNT, CDR2 FRNRAP, per germline. The CDR3 contains 16 residues. After removal of 3 bases from V and 2 bases from J, the junction contained 7 bases not matched to a gene. The CDR3 DNA sequence: TGTGCTAGTGGTTTCTCCGGGACAGGCGCCACAGATACGCAGTATTTT. Its translation is CASGFSGTGATDTQYF.

This rearrangement joins TRBV6-5 to TRBJ1-6; D ambiguous. Germline values: CDR1 MNHEY, CDR2 SVGAGI. V gave up 0 bases and J gave up 6 bases, with 6 bases separating them. The CDR3 has 14 amino acids. CDR3 DNA: TGTGCCAGCAGTTACTCCGAGCCTAATTCACCCCTCCACTTT. It codes for CASSYSEPNSPLHF.

J is TRBJ2-7 and V is TRBV28; D gene ambiguous. The CDR3 has 13 residues. The germline V gene encodes CDR1 MDHEN and CDR2 SYDVKM. V shed 6 bases and J shed 0 bases, with 9 bases lying between them. Here the CDR3 reads CASSQRFSYEQYF. For the CDR3, the DNA is TGTGCCAGCAGCCAACGATTCTCCTACGAGCAGTACTTC.

V gene TRBV9 combines with J gene TRBJ1-1; D is undetermined. This CDR3 is 14 amino acids long. Per the germline V gene, CDR1 is SGDLS and CDR2 is YYNGEE. Trimming cost V 3 bases and J 4 bases, with 13 bases left between them. This CDR3 reads CASSDPDVSTEAFF. CDR3 bases: TGTGCCAGCAGCGACCCTGACGTTAGCACTGAAGCTTTCTTT.

The CDR3 sequence: CASMGQKSYEQYF. The CDR3 nucleotides are TGTGCCAGTATGGGGCAGAAGTCCTACGAGCAGTACTTC. This sequence joins TRBV19 and TRBJ2-7; D is perhaps TRBD1 (5 bases). Germline V gene data show CDR1 as LNHDA and CDR2 as SQIVND (reference sequence). This CDR3 has 13 amino acids. With 7 bases removed from V and 1 base from J, the gap between germline ends came to 11 bases.

The rearrangement links TRBV7-8 to TRBJ2-1, with D perhaps TRBD2 (5 bases). This CDR3 contains 13 residues. Germline CDR1 is SGHVS and CDR2 is FQNEAQ. Trimming left V 3 bases short and J 4 bases short, with 7 bases between. CDR3 protein: CASSFEGYNEQFF. CDR3 DNA: TGTGCCAGCAGCTTCGAGGGATACAATGAGCAGTTCTTC.

The DNA of the CDR3 is TGTGCCAGTAGTCCATTTTGGGCCCGTCCACAGGACACCATATATTTT. It specifies CASSPFWARPQDTIYF. The rearrangement joins TRBV19 to TRBJ1-3; D may be TRBD1 (5 bases). Germline CDR1 is LNHDA and CDR2 is SQIVND (reference sequence). This CDR3 region has 16 residues. Trimming took 5 bases from V and 8 from J, leaving 22 bases between them.

The CDR3 nucleotides are TGCGCCAGCAGCTCGTCAGGGACCGAAAATTCACCCCTCCACTTT. This codes for CASSSSGTENSPLHF. The chain joins TRBV5-1 to TRBJ1-6; a possible D gene is TRBD1 (5 bases). V lost 3 bases and J 7 bases, leaving 14 bases between the germline ends. The CDR3 spans 15 residues. Germline CDR1 SGHRS, CDR2 YFSETQ.

The V and J genes are TRBV5-8 and TRBJ1-2; tentative D call: TRBD1 (5 bases). Germline CDR1 SGHTS, CDR2 YDEGEE. The CDR3 has 14 amino acids. The V end lost 0 bases, the J end lost 4 bases, and 10 bases lay between the germline ends. Here the CDR3 DNA reads TGTGCCAGCAGCTTGGTAGGGGAAACCTATGGCTACACCTTC. Its protein is CASSLVGETYGYTF.

V is TRBV7-9 and J is TRBJ2-2; 10 nucleotides align to TRBD2. Germline CDR1 SEHNR, CDR2 FQNEAQ (reference sequence). V shed 1 base, J shed 1 base, and the junction held 3 bases outside the gene matches. This CDR3 has 17 residues. CDR3 DNA: TGTGCCAGCAGCTTAGGGGGACTAGCGAAGAACACCGGGGAGCTGTTTTTT. Its protein product is CASSLGGLAKNTGELFF.

The J gene is TRBJ1-5, the V gene TRBV7-2; D gene unclear. Germline V CDR1 and CDR2: SGHTA, FQGNSA. V lost 3 bases, J lost 10 bases, and 13 bases lay in between. The CDR3 extends over 13 amino acids. As DNA, the CDR3 is TGTGCCAGCAGCTTCATACCCCCCAACCCCCAGCATTTT. Translated, it gives CASSFIPPNPQHF.

A few counts support this clone. V and J are TRBV4-1 and TRBJ1-2; 7 nucleotides agree with TRBD1. The trim removed 0 bases at V and 5 bases at J, leaving 6 bases unmatched. Germline lookup yields CDR1 MGHRA and CDR2 YSYEKL. The CDR3 is 15 amino acids. The CDR3 sequence is CASSQEGGTGYGYTF. The CDR3 DNA sequence: TGCGCCAGCAGCCAAGAAGGGGGCACAGGTTATGGCTACACCTTC.

This clone came up once. The chain recombines TRBV7-9 with TRBJ1-1, with 11 positions matching TRBD1. V shed 6 bases, J shed 6 bases, and the junction held 6 bases outside the gene matches. There are 14 residues in the CDR3. The germline V gene encodes CDR1 SEHNR and CDR2 FQNEAQ (reference sequence). CDR3 DNA: TGTGCCAGCAGTCCGGGACAGGGGGTCGCTGAAGCTTTCTTT. It encodes CASSPGQGVAEAFF.

This chain joins TRBV28 and TRBJ1-2, with 7 bases that match TRBD1. This CDR3 comprises 15 residues. Germline trimming cut 2 bases from V and 0 bases from J; bases unmatched to any gene: 3. The germline V gene encodes CDR1 MDHEN and CDR2 SYDVKM. CDR3 region: CASSLAGGSNYGYTF. DNA for the CDR3: TGTGCCAGCAGTTTAGCAGGGGGGTCTAACTATGGCTACACCTTC.

CDR3 protein: CASSPGHSTDTQYF. The CDR3 bases are TGTGCCAGCAGCCCGGGACACAGCACAGATACGCAGTATTTT. The V call is TRBV7-2, the J call TRBJ2-3; D is perhaps TRBD1 (6 bases). The CDR3 extends over 14 amino acids. V gave up 5 bases and J gave up 0 bases, with 9 bases separating them. The germline V gene has CDR1 SGHTA and CDR2 FQGNSA. The variable domain in full, with the rest retrieved from reference TRBV7-2 and TRBJ2-3, is GAGVSQSPSNKVTEKGKDVELRCDPISGHTALYWYRQSLGQGLEFLIYFQGNSAPDKSGLPSDRFSAERTGGSVSTLTIQRTQQEDSAVYLCASSPGHSTDTQYFGPGTRLTVL.

This chain uses TRBV4-1 with TRBJ1-1; D call uncertain. Trimming shortened V by 4 bases and J by 6 bases, and 3 bases separated the two germline ends. The CDR3 runs 10 residues. Germline CDR1 is MGHRA and CDR2 is YSYEKL. The CDR3 loop is CASSPSEAFF. As DNA, the CDR3 is TGCGCCAGCAGCCCCTCTGAAGCTTTCTTT.

This sequence joins TRBV11-2 and TRBJ1-1, with no clear D. The CDR3 contains 11 residues. The germline gives CDR1 SGHAT, CDR2 FQNNGV. Trimming cost V 5 bases and J 1 base, with 2 bases left between them. The CDR3 here is CASSQNTEAFF. The CDR3 DNA reads as TGTGCCAGCAGCCAGAACACTGAAGCTTTCTTT.

This chain links TRBV28 with TRBJ1-1; the D gene is possibly TRBD1 (6 bases). V was cut by 4 bases and J by 7 bases, with 22 bases left in between. Germline V CDR1 and CDR2: MDHEN, SYDVKM. The CDR3 has 16 residues. The CDR3 nucleotides are TGTGCCAGCAGTTCCCCTTACTCGACAGGCGACATTGAAGCTTTCTTT. This codes for CASSSPYSTGDIEAFF.

V gene TRBV6-6 combines with J gene TRBJ1-5, with a tentative D call TRBD1 (5 bases). V lost 0 bases to trimming and J lost 5 bases, with 14 bases between them. Germline V gene lookup returns CDR1 MNHNY and CDR2 SVGAGI (reference sequence). The length of the CDR3 is 16 residues. CDR3 in amino acids: CASSYSLGGLDQPQHF. The CDR3 DNA sequence: TGTGCCAGCAGTTACTCATTGGGGGGTCTGGATCAGCCCCAGCATTTT.

The chain links TRBV5-6 to TRBJ2-5; maybe TRBD2 (6 bases). The CDR3 covers 15 residues. V dropped 4 bases and J dropped 5 bases, with 18 bases sitting between them. Per the germline V gene, CDR1 is SGHDT and CDR2 is YYEEEE. The CDR3 region has the DNA TGTGCCAGCAGCCACAGACAGTTAGGAGGGGAGACCCAGTACTTC. Residues: CASSHRQLGGETQYF.

The chain links TRBV5-6 to TRBJ1-5; D gene uncertain. Looked up from germline, CDR1 is SGHDT and CDR2 is YYEEEE. CDR3 length: 14 residues. V shed 1 base and J shed 7 bases, with 12 bases lying between them. The CDR3 nucleotides read TGTGCCAGCAGCTTGTCGGGGTTAGGGCAGCCCCAGCATTTT. Protein: CASSLSGLGQPQHF.

The chain recombines TRBV7-2 with TRBJ2-5; possibly TRBD2 for D (5 bases). CDR1 and CDR2 from the germline V gene are SGHTA and FQGNSA. The CDR3 covers 13 residues. Trimming left V 1 base short and J 5 bases short, with 8 bases between. The CDR3: CASSLDRGETQYF. CDR3 in DNA: TGTGCCAGCAGCTTAGACAGAGGGGAGACCCAGTACTTC.

This clone came up a few times. This chain's CDR3 is CASFTGGNTEAFF. In DNA, the CDR3 is TGTGCCAGTTTCACGGGTGGAAACACTGAAGCTTTCTTT. The chain combines TRBV19 with TRBJ1-1; no clear D gene. Trimming removed 8 bases from V and 2 bases from J, with 12 bases in between. Per germline, CDR1 LNHDA and CDR2 SQIVND (reference sequence). This CDR3 has 13 residues.

The sample holds a few counts of this clone. This rearrangement joins TRBV27 to TRBJ2-7, with a possible D match to TRBD1 (6 bases). This CDR3 spans 13 amino acids. Trimming left V 1 base short and J 6 bases short, with 10 bases between. Germline CDR1 MNHEY, CDR2 SMNVEV (reference sequence). CDR3 in amino acids: CASSLLGATEQYF. CDR3 nucleotides: TGTGCCAGCAGTTTATTGGGGGCGACCGAGCAGTACTTC.

This clone turned up a few times. Written as DNA, the CDR3 is TGTGCCAGCAGCCAAGAGGCTGGGGGCGACGAAAAACTGTTTTTT. Protein: CASSQEAGGDEKLFF. This sequence joins TRBV11-2 and TRBJ1-4, with TRBD1 as a possible D gene (6 bases). The CDR3 is made up of 15 amino acids. V was clipped by 5 bases and J by 8 bases, with 18 bases between them. Germline V CDR1 and CDR2: SGHAT, FQNNGV.